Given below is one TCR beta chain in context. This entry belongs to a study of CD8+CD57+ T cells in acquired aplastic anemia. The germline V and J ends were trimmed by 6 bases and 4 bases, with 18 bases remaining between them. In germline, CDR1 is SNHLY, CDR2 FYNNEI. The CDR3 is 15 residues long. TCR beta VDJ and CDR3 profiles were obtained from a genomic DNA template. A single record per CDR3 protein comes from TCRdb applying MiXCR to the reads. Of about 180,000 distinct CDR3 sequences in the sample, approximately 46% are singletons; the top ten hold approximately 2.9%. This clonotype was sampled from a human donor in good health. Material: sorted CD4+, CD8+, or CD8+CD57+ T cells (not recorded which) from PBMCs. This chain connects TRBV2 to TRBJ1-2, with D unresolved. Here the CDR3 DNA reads TGTGCCAGCAGAGACCGGTTGAGCTCCTTCTATGGCTACACCTTC. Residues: CASRDRLSSFYGYTF.